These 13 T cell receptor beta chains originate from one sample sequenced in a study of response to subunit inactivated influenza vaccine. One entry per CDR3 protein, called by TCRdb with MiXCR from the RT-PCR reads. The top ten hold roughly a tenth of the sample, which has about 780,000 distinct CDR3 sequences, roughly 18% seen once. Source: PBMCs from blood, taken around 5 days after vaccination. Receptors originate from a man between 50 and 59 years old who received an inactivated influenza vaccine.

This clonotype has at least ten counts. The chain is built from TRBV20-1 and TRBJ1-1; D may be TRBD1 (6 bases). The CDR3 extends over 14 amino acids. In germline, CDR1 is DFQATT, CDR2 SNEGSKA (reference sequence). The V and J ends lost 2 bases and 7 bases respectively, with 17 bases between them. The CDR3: CSARFRGAIFEAFF. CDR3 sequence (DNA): TGCAGTGCTAGATTCAGGGGCGCAATTTTTGAAGCTTTCTTT.

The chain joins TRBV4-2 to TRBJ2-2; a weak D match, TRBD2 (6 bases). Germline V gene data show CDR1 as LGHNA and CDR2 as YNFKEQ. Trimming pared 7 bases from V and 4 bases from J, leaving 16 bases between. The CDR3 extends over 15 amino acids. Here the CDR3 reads CASTAAGSSTGELFF. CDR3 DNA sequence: TGTGCCAGCACCGCGGCCGGGAGTAGCACCGGGGAGCTGTTTTTT.

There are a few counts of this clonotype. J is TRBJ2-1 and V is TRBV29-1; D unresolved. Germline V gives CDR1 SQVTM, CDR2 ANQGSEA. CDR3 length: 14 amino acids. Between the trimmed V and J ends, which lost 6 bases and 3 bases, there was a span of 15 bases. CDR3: CSVQISTDYNEQFF. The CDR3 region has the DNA TGCAGCGTCCAAATTTCGACGGACTACAATGAGCAGTTCTTC.

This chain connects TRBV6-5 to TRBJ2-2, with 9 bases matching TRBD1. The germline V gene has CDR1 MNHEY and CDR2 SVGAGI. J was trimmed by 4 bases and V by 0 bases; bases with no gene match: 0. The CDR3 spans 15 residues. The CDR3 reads CASSYSGQGTGELFF. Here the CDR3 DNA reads TGTGCCAGCAGTTACTCGGGACAGGGCACCGGGGAGCTGTTTTTT.

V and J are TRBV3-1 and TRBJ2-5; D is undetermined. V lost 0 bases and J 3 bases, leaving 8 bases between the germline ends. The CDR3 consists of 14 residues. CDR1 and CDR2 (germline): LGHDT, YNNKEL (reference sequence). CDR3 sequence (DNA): TGTGCCAGCAGCCAAGATCCAGGTGAAGAGACCCAGTACTTC. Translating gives CASSQDPGEETQYF.

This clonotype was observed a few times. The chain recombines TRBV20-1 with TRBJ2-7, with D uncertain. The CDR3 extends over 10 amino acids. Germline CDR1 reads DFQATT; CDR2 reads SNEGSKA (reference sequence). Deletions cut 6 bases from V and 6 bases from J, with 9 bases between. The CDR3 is CSATTGEQYF. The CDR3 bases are TGCAGTGCAACCACCGGCGAGCAGTACTTC.

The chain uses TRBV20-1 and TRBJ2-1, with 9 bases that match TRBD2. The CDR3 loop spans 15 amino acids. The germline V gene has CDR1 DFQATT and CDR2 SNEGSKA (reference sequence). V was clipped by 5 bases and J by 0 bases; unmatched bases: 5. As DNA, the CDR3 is TGCAGTGCTTCTAGCGGGGCCAGCTCCTACAATGAGCAGTTCTTC. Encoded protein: CSASSGASSYNEQFF.

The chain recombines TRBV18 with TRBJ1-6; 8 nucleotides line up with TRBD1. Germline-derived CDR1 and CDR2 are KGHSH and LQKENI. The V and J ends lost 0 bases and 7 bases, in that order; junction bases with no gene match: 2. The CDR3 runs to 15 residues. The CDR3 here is CASSPPRQGNSPLHF. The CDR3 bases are TGTGCCAGCTCACCACCGAGACAGGGGAATTCACCCCTCCACTTT.

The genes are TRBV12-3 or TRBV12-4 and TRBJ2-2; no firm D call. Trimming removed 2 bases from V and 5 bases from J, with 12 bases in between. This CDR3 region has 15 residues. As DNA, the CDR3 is TGTGCCAGCAGTTTATTAGGCCCTCGAACCGGGGAGCTGTTTTTT. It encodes CASSLLGPRTGELFF.

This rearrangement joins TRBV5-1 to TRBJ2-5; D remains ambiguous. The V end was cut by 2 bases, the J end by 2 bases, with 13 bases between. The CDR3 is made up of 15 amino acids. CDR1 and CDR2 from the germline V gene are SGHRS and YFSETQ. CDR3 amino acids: CASSFGGPRQETQYF. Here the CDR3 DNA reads TGCGCCAGCAGCTTTGGTGGGCCCAGACAAGAGACCCAGTACTTC.

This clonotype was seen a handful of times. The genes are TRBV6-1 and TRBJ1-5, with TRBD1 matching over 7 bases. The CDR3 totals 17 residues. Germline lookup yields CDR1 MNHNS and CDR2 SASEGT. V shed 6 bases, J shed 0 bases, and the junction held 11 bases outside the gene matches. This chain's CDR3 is CASRAVSGQYSNQPQHF. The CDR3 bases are TGTGCCAGCAGGGCTGTTTCGGGACAGTATAGCAATCAGCCCCAGCATTTT.

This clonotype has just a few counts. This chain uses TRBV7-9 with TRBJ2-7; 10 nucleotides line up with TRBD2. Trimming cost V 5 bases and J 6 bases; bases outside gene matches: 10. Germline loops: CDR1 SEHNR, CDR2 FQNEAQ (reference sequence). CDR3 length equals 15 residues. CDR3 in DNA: TGTGCCAGCAGCCCACGGCGGCTAGCGGGAGCCGAGCAGTACTTC. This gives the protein CASSPRRLAGAEQYF.

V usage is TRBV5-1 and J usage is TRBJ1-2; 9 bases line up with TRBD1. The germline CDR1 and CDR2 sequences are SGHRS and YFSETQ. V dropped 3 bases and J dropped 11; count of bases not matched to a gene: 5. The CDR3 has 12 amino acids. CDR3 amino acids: CASSWDGQGYTF. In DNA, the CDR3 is TGCGCCAGCAGCTGGGACGGACAGGGGTACACCTTC.